This record covers a single T cell receptor beta chain. The antigen is unknown. Vbeta (60) and Jbeta (13) primers were used in the PCR. Clones were read by immunoSEQ multiplex PCR, and TCRdb kept only the in-frame ones, dropping some. The table shows 150,000 or so clones, with around 74% occurring only once. The sample is drawn from a study of cytomegalovirus exposure and HLA in healthy donors. Study results and limitations: Differences between HLA loci emerged in a later analysis of TCR association rates, with DRB1 most and HLA-C fewest. Among immune exposure information, only CMV serostatus was available. The productive fraction for most TCR beta V segments was about 90% or about 30% in an earlier analysis. An analysis was carried out at a later point. It showed that HLA-associated TCR beta chains were more clonally expanded than equally common non-associated chains.

The CDR3 contains 17 residues. Germline V CDR1 and CDR2: SGHAT, FQNNGV. Trimming pared 0 bases from V and 0 bases from J, leaving 14 bases between. The rearrangement links TRBV11-2 to TRBJ1-1; D gene uncertain. This receptor was obtained from a male donor in good health and CMV-seronegative. The source material was PBMCs. CDR3 nucleotide sequence: TGTGCCAGCAGCTTAGAAAGTATTCGAGTCCTGAACACTGAAGCTTTCTTT. Translating it yields CASSLESIRVLNTEAFF.